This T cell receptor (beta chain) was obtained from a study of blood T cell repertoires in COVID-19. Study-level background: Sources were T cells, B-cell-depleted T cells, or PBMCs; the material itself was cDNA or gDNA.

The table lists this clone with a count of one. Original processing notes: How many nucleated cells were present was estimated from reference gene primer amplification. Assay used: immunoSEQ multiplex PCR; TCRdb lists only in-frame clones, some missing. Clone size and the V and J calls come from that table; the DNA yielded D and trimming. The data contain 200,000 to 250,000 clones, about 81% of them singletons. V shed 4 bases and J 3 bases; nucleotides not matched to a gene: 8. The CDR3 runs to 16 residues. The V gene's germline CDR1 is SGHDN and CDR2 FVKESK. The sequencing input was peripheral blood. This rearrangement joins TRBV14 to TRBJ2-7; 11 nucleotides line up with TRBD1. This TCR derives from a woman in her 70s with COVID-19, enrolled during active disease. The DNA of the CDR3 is TGTGCCAGCAGCCCGGGAGGGACAGGGGGAAACTACGAGCAGTACTTC. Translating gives CASSPGGTGGNYEQYF.